The 23 T cell receptor beta chains below all came from one sample that was sequenced in a study of blood T cell repertoires in COVID-19. Using immunoSEQ multiplex PCR, the repertoire was profiled, and TCRdb retains in-frame clones only, with some absent. The sample contains approximately 250,000 clones, about 87% of which appear only once. Sequenced sample: PBMCs or T cells enriched from blood (not recorded which). The origin of the receptors is a woman in her 40s who had been exposed to COVID-19.

J is TRBJ1-4 and V is TRBV28; D not resolved. Germline assignment: CDR1 MDHEN and CDR2 SYDVKM. With 3 bases removed from V and 0 bases from J, the gap between germline ends came to 11 bases. This CDR3 comprises 16 residues. The CDR3 loop reads CASSFPSEATNEKLFF. CDR3 DNA sequence: TGTGCCAGCAGTTTCCCCTCAGAGGCAACTAATGAAAAACTGTTTTTT.

This chain joins TRBV19 and TRBJ1-1; tentative D call: TRBD1 (6 bases). Trimming took off 3 bases at V and 4 bases at J, with 9 bases between the two ends. CDR1 and CDR2 from the germline V gene are LNHDA and SQIVND (reference sequence). The CDR3 loop spans 13 amino acids. DNA of the CDR3: TGTGCCAGTAGTATGACAGGTCTCACTGAAGCTTTCTTT. Its translation: CASSMTGLTEAFF. Full variable domain (remainder filled in from reference TRBV19 and TRBJ1-1): DGGITQSPKYLFRKEGQNVTLSCEQNLNHDAMYWYRQDPGQGLRLIYYSQIVNDFQKGDIAEGYSVSREKKESFPLTVTSAQKNPTAFYLCASSMTGLTEAFFGQGTRLTVV.

The chain recombines TRBV5-8 with TRBJ1-2; D is possibly TRBD1 (5 bases). CDR1 and CDR2 from the germline V gene are SGHTS and YDEGEE. Trimming stripped 6 bases from V and 4 bases from J, with 10 bases between. This CDR3 region has 12 residues. The DNA for the CDR3 is TGTGCCAGCACCAGGGTCCCCTATGGCTACACCTTC. This sequence encodes CASTRVPYGYTF.

The rearrangement links TRBV4-1 to TRBJ2-3, with a weak D call TRBD1 (5 bases). V dropped 4 bases and J dropped 0 bases, with 14 bases sitting between them. The CDR3 is 16 amino acids. The germline gives CDR1 MGHRA, CDR2 YSYEKL. The CDR3 DNA follows: TGCGCCAGCAGCCCAAGTCACAGGAGTAGCACAGATACGCAGTATTTT. This encodes CASSPSHRSSTDTQYF.

V is TRBV29-1 and J is TRBJ2-3; TRBD1 matches at 10 bases. V trimming: 8 bases; J trimming: 1 base; junction bases outside the gene matches: 9. The CDR3 spans 15 residues. The germline CDR1 and CDR2 sequences are SQVTM and ANQGSEA. DNA for the CDR3: TGCAGCTTCTCCATGGGGACAGGGGGCACAGATACGCAGTATTTT. As protein: CSFSMGTGGTDTQYF.

This chain uses TRBV9 with TRBJ1-2; 10 bases align to TRBD1. The CDR3 has 15 amino acids. V shed 0 bases, J shed 5 bases, and the junction held 4 bases outside the gene matches. Germline CDR1 SGDLS, CDR2 YYNGEE. The CDR3 region has the DNA TGTGCCAGCAGCGTAGAGGGACAGGGGTTTTATGGCTACACCTTC. Encoded protein: CASSVEGQGFYGYTF.

This chain uses TRBV4-1 with TRBJ2-1; 11 positions agree with TRBD1. The length of the CDR3 is 15 residues. The J segment lost 7 bases and the V segment lost 6 bases, leaving 8 bases of the junction unmatched. Germline assignment: CDR1 MGHRA and CDR2 YSYEKL. The DNA for the CDR3 is TGCGCCAGCAGATCAACCGGGACAGGGGGTAATGAGCAGTTCTTC. Residues: CASRSTGTGGNEQFF.

J is TRBJ1-2 and V is TRBV9; 12 bases match TRBD1. Trimming removed 3 bases from V and 3 bases from J; junction bases left unmatched: 3. This CDR3 has 15 residues. Germline V gene sequence: CDR1 SGDLS, CDR2 YYNGEE. As DNA, the CDR3 is TGTGCCAGCAGCGCGGGACAGGGGGCGGACTATGGCTACACCTTC. This codes for CASSAGQGADYGYTF.

V is TRBV19 and J is TRBJ2-1; TRBD2 is a possible D gene (6 bases). The CDR3 runs to 20 residues. Germline V CDR1 and CDR2: LNHDA, SQIVND (reference sequence). V lost 6 bases and J lost 4, with 31 bases in between. The CDR3 protein is CASRPPGTAGPWVGYNEQFF. The CDR3 nucleotides read TGTGCCAGTAGACCCCCCGGTACGGCGGGACCGTGGGTGGGGTACAATGAGCAGTTCTTC.

The gene calls are TRBV27 and TRBJ1-2; tentative D call: TRBD1 (6 bases). Germline V gene lookup returns CDR1 MNHEY and CDR2 SMNVEV (reference sequence). The CDR3 has 16 residues. Trimming cost V 6 bases and J 8 bases, with 25 bases left between them. As DNA, the CDR3 is TGTGCCAGCAGGGACAGTTCCCAACCCAAGGCGATGGGCTACACCTTC. Protein: CASRDSSQPKAMGYTF.

V usage is TRBV12-3 or TRBV12-4 and J usage is TRBJ2-2, with 7 positions matching TRBD2. The CDR3 contains 13 residues. V gave up 8 bases and J gave up 5 bases; unmatched junction bases: 5. This CDR3 reads CASGGRVTGELFF. CDR3 sequence (DNA): TGTGCCAGCGGGGGGAGGGTAACCGGGGAGCTGTTTTTT.

V gene TRBV12-3 or TRBV12-4 combines with J gene TRBJ1-2; no clear D gene. The V end was cut by 3 bases, the J end by 2 bases, with 7 bases between. This CDR3 contains 13 residues. The CDR3 sequence: CASSFWRNYGYTF. The CDR3 DNA sequence: TGTGCCAGCAGTTTCTGGCGGAACTATGGCTACACCTTC.

This sequence joins TRBV9 and TRBJ1-2, with D possibly being TRBD1 (5 bases). The CDR3 has 14 residues. The V end lost 0 bases, the J end lost 7 bases, and 13 bases lay between the germline ends. CDR1 is SGDLS, CDR2 YYNGEE, per germline. The CDR3 coding sequence is TGTGCCAGCAGCGTAGCAGGCAGGGTCAGTGGCTACACCTTC. Its protein product is CASSVAGRVSGYTF.

V gene TRBV24-1 combines with J gene TRBJ1-2; the D is unclear. This CDR3 has 10 amino acids. Trimming took off 9 bases at V and 8 bases at J, with 9 bases between the two ends. Germline values: CDR1 KGHDR, CDR2 SFDVKD. This chain's CDR3 is CATVVPGYTF. The CDR3 DNA reads TGTGCCACCGTTGTCCCGGGCTACACCTTC.

This chain uses TRBV6-5 with TRBJ1-1; no firm D call. The length of the CDR3 is 12 residues. Looked up from germline, CDR1 is MNHEY and CDR2 is SVGAGI. The V gene lost 6 bases and the J gene lost 2 bases, with 7 bases spanning the gap. Written as DNA, the CDR3 is TGTGCCAGCAGGCTAAGCAACACTGAAGCTTTCTTT. Amino acids: CASRLSNTEAFF.

The chain carries TRBV10-3 and TRBJ2-1; D is possibly TRBD2 (6 bases). Germline assignment: CDR1 ENHRY and CDR2 SYGVKD. Trimming left V 6 bases short and J 5 bases short, with 17 bases between. This CDR3 is built from 15 residues. In nucleotides, the CDR3 is TGTGCCATCAGCCGCCCGGGAGCCAGTAACAATGAGCAGTTCTTC. Translated: CAISRPGASNNEQFF.

CDR3 coding DNA: TGTGCCAGCAGGGGACTCCAGGAGCCCCAGCATTTT. Encoded protein: CASRGLQEPQHF. The V call is TRBV28, the J call TRBJ1-5; maybe TRBD1 (5 bases). Germline-derived CDR1 and CDR2 are MDHEN and SYDVKM. This CDR3 is built from 12 residues. V lost 6 bases, J lost 8 bases, and 11 bases lay in between.

The rearrangement joins TRBV2 to TRBJ2-1, with TRBD2 as a possible D gene (6 bases). V lost 1 base, J lost 7 bases, and 14 bases lay in between. The CDR3 has 15 residues. CDR1 SNHLY and CDR2 FYNNEI come from the germline V gene. CDR3 protein: CASSEGTTNTNEQFF. The CDR3 DNA sequence: TGTGCCAGCAGTGAAGGGACTACCAACACAAATGAGCAGTTCTTC.

The V gene is TRBV2, the J gene TRBJ2-7; perhaps TRBD1 as D (6 bases). The CDR3 covers 13 residues. Per the germline V gene, CDR1 is SNHLY and CDR2 is FYNNEI. With 5 bases removed from V and 2 bases from J, the gap between germline ends came to 10 bases. The CDR3 spells CASSIRQAYEQYF. The CDR3 DNA reads as TGTGCCAGCAGTATAAGACAGGCCTACGAGCAGTACTTC.

This clone occurred once. This chain joins TRBV19 and TRBJ2-1, with 11 bases fitting TRBD1. Trimming took 7 bases from V and 3 from J; bases not matched to a gene: 17. The CDR3 consists of 19 residues. Germline lookup yields CDR1 LNHDA and CDR2 SQIVND (reference sequence). The DNA of the CDR3 is TGTGCCAGTACCCAGCACGGACAGGGGGCAGAAGGGGACTACAATGAGCAGTTCTTC. It yields the protein CASTQHGQGAEGDYNEQFF.

The CDR3, as DNA: TGTGCCAGTAGATCCGCCTTGGCAGGAAGCACAGATACGCAGTATTTT. It yields the protein CASRSALAGSTDTQYF. V and J are TRBV19 and TRBJ2-3, with no clear D. V shed 6 bases and J shed 0 bases, with 16 bases lying between them. The length of the CDR3 is 16 residues. The germline gives CDR1 LNHDA, CDR2 SQIVND (reference sequence).

J is TRBJ1-1 and V is TRBV4-2; tentatively, D is TRBD1 (5 bases). V was trimmed by 4 bases and J by 1 base, leaving 10 bases between them. Germline CDR1 reads LGHNA; CDR2 reads YNFKEQ. The CDR3 is 14 residues long. CDR3 protein: CASSRGTPNTEAFF. CDR3 bases: TGTGCCAGCAGCCGCGGGACCCCGAACACTGAAGCTTTCTTT.

In DNA form, the CDR3 reads TGTGCCTGGAGTGTGGGCAATGGAAACACCATATATTTT. It yields the protein CAWSVGNGNTIYF. The J gene is TRBJ1-3, the V gene TRBV30; D is ambiguous. The V and J ends lost 0 bases and 3 bases respectively, with 6 bases between them. CDR1 GTSNPN and CDR2 SVGIG come from the germline V gene (reference sequence). The CDR3 extends over 13 amino acids.